The rows below give T cell receptor beta chains drawn from one sample of a study of T cells in localized non-small cell lung cancer. TCRdb keeps only in-frame clones here, not all; method: immunoSEQ multiplex PCR. The sample holds about 33,000 clones, 85% to 90% seen once. The source was peripheral blood, collected before any cancer treatment. Receptors were obtained from a man aged 35-75 years with stage I lung adenocarcinoma. Each CDR3 is given with its conserved first and last residue. The D gene is left open where the match is weak. Clone size is stated in some rows and not others, as once, few, many or a class when expanded.

TRBV5-1	.	.	TRBJ2-3	CASSPSTDTQYF	TGCGCCAGCAGCCCAAGCACAGATACGCAGTATTTT
TRBV2	.	.	TRBJ1-4	CASSRLTTNEKLFF	TGTGCCAGCAGTAGGTTGACAACTAATGAAAAACTGTTTTTT
TRBV6-6	.	.	TRBJ1-5	CASSYSDSAINQPQHF	TGTGCCAGCAGTTACTCCGATAGTGCTATCAATCAGCCCCAGCATTTT
TRBV11-3	.	.	TRBJ2-1	CASSLGRRGGEDEQFF	TGTGCCAGCAGCTTAGGTCGGCGTGGGGGAGAGGACGAGCAGTTCTTC
TRBV5-1	.	.	TRBJ1-3	CASSLATGSSGNTIYF	TGCGCCAGCAGCTTGGCTACAGGGTCCTCTGGAAACACCATATATTTT
TRBV18	.	.	TRBJ2-5	CASSLNRDGTQYF	TGTGCCAGCTCACTTAACAGGGACGGGACCCAGTACTTC
TRBV29-1	.	.	TRBJ1-1	CSFFPGGSTEAFF	TGCAGCTTCTTCCCGGGGGGCAGCACTGAAGCTTTCTTT
TRBV13	TRBD2	once	TRBJ2-5	CASSLGAGVQETQYF	TGTGCCAGCAGCTTAGGAGCGGGGGTCCAAGAGACCCAGTACTTC
TRBV5-5	.	.	TRBJ1-1	CASIEQEASPTEAFF	TGTGCCAGCATTGAACAGGAGGCAAGTCCCACTGAAGCTTTCTTT
TRBV19	TRBD1	.	TRBJ1-5	CASSTRRQGYSNQPQHF	TGTGCCAGTAGTACGCGTAGACAGGGTTATAGCAATCAGCCCCAGCATTTT
TRBV6-1	.	.	TRBJ1-3	CASSEDGAGNTIYF	TGTGCCAGCAGTGAAGATGGGGCTGGAAACACCATATATTTT
TRBV15	.	.	TRBJ2-5	CATSRDLQETQYF	TGTGCCACCAGCAGGGACCTCCAAGAGACCCAGTACTTC
TRBV4-1	TRBD1	.	TRBJ2-7	CASSPGQGTFGEQYF	TGCGCCAGCAGCCCGGGACAGGGGACATTTGGTGAGCAGTACTTC
TRBV5-1	TRBD1	.	TRBJ2-1	CASSWGQGNNEQFF	TGCGCCAGCAGCTGGGGACAGGGAAACAATGAGCAGTTCTTC